These 14 T cell receptor beta chains came from one sample sequenced in a study of blood T cell repertoires in COVID-19. The table came from immunoSEQ multiplex PCR; TCRdb's copy has only in-frame clones and leaves some out. This repertoire shows around 80,000 clones, 70% to 90% found once; its top ten account for around 16%. Input material: peripheral blood. These receptor sequences come from a woman older than 75 with acute or convalescent COVID-19.

The chain is built from TRBV19 and TRBJ2-4, with D perhaps TRBD1 (6 bases). V lost 6 bases and J 2 bases, leaving 20 bases between the germline ends. Germline-derived CDR1 and CDR2 are LNHDA and SQIVND (reference sequence). The CDR3 loop spans 17 amino acids. CDR3 nucleotides: TGTGCCAGTAGCCCCGAGGGTGTTCAGGGGACCAAAAACATTCAGTACTTC. It encodes CASSPEGVQGTKNIQYF.

The chain carries TRBV7-2 and TRBJ2-7; TRBD2 matches at 11 bases. V was clipped by 5 bases and J by 4 bases; unmatched bases: 7. Germline loops: CDR1 SGHTA, CDR2 FQGNSA. CDR3 length: 15 amino acids. CDR3 DNA sequence: TGTGCCAGCAGCCCCGGCGGGACTAGCGGTTACGAGCAGTACTTC. Its translation: CASSPGGTSGYEQYF.

This clone was counted a single time. The CDR3 nucleotides are TGCAGCGTTCAGACAGGGTCCCGATACGAGCAGTACTTC. Residues: CSVQTGSRYEQYF. V gene TRBV29-1 combines with J gene TRBJ2-7, with 7 bases lining up with TRBD1. The germline V gene has CDR1 SQVTM and CDR2 ANQGSEA. V trimming: 5 bases; J trimming: 4 bases; junction bases outside the gene matches: 8. CDR3 length equals 13 residues.

The chain couples TRBV5-4 to TRBJ1-2; perhaps TRBD1 as D (6 bases). Germline CDR1 reads SGHNT; CDR2 reads YYREEE (reference sequence). V was trimmed by 4 bases and J by 3 bases, leaving 16 bases between them. The CDR3 spans 15 residues. Here the CDR3 DNA reads TGTGCCAGCAGCCCGACGACAGGTCAACACTATGGCTACACCTTC. Encoded protein: CASSPTTGQHYGYTF.

The chain is built from TRBV18 and TRBJ1-2; 9 bases fit TRBD1. With V trimmed by 3 bases and J by 1 base, 9 bases remained unmatched. The germline V gene encodes CDR1 KGHSH and CDR2 LQKENI. CDR3 length equals 17 residues. CDR3 bases: TGTGCCAGCTCACCGAGTCCCCCGGGACAGGGTAACTATGGCTACACCTTC. Residues: CASSPSPPGQGNYGYTF.

A single count supports this clone. The chain carries TRBV30 and TRBJ2-4; the match to TRBD1 covers 9 bases. Trimming took 4 bases from V and 5 from J; bases not matched to a gene: 9. The CDR3 is made up of 15 amino acids. Germline V gene lookup returns CDR1 GTSNPN and CDR2 SVGIG (reference sequence). CDR3: CAWKRRDRVQNIQYF. DNA for the CDR3: TGTGCCTGGAAGCGCCGGGACAGGGTCCAAAACATTCAGTACTTC.

The chain employs TRBV7-2 and TRBJ2-5; 10 nucleotides line up with TRBD2. The CDR3 covers 16 residues. From germline, CDR1 is SGHTA and CDR2 FQGNSA. V gave up 2 bases and J gave up 5 bases; unmatched junction bases: 8. This CDR3 is CASSLRLAGVGETQYF. The CDR3 coding sequence is TGTGCCAGCAGCTTAAGGCTAGCGGGGGTAGGGGAGACCCAGTACTTC.

The rearrangement links TRBV12-3 or TRBV12-4 to TRBJ1-1, with TRBD1 matching 8 bases. There are 13 residues in the CDR3. The junction had 3 bases not matched to a gene; V was cut back by 3 bases and J by 6 bases. CDR3 sequence: CASSFQGASEAFF. CDR3 DNA sequence: TGTGCCAGCAGTTTTCAGGGGGCGTCTGAAGCTTTCTTT.

This chain joins TRBV6-5 and TRBJ1-1, with 9 bases that match TRBD1. V shed 6 bases and J 4 bases; nucleotides not matched to a gene: 9. Per the germline V gene, CDR1 is MNHEY and CDR2 is SVGAGI. This CDR3 contains 15 residues. The CDR3, as DNA: TGTGCCAGCAGCACAGGGGACAGGGCCAGCACTGAAGCTTTCTTT. It specifies CASSTGDRASTEAFF.

The chain couples TRBV6-5 to TRBJ1-5; a weak D match, TRBD1 (5 bases). The germline gives CDR1 MNHEY, CDR2 SVGAGI. With 0 bases removed from V and 4 bases from J, the gap between germline ends came to 10 bases. CDR3 size: 15 residues. The CDR3 loop reads CASSYSGAKNQPQHF. The CDR3 DNA sequence: TGTGCCAGCAGTTACTCAGGGGCGAAGAATCAGCCCCAGCATTTT.

This chain links TRBV19 with TRBJ1-2; D gene ambiguous. The V end was cut by 3 bases, the J end by 13 bases, with 12 bases between. Germline CDR1 LNHDA, CDR2 SQIVND (reference sequence). There are 11 residues in the CDR3. In DNA, the CDR3 is TGTGCCAGTAGTATGAGAGCGGTACTCACCTTC. Its protein product is CASSMRAVLTF.

The J gene is TRBJ2-7, the V gene TRBV30; D unclear. Germline V CDR1 and CDR2: GTSNPN, SVGIG (reference sequence). There are 12 residues in the CDR3. This CDR3 reads CAFVSPSYEQYF. In DNA form, the CDR3 reads TGTGCTTTCGTATCCCCCTCCTACGAGCAGTACTTC.

The rearrangement uses TRBV11-2 and TRBJ2-7; D gene unclear. The CDR3 is 16 amino acids. Per the germline V gene, CDR1 is SGHAT and CDR2 is FQNNGV. Trimming cost V 3 bases and J 0 bases, with 15 bases left between them. The CDR3 loop is CASSFYVASSSYEQYF. As DNA, the CDR3 is TGTGCCAGCAGCTTCTACGTGGCGTCTAGCTCCTACGAGCAGTACTTC.

The V call is TRBV9, the J call TRBJ1-3, with 8 nucleotides matching TRBD1. The CDR3 runs to 18 residues. CDR1 is SGDLS, CDR2 YYNGEE, per germline. J was trimmed by 3 bases and V by 4 bases; bases with no gene match: 15. CDR3 coding DNA: TGTGCCAGCAGCCCCGCACAATTCCGAGGGACAGGTGGAAACACCATATATTTT. It translates to CASSPAQFRGTGGNTIYF.